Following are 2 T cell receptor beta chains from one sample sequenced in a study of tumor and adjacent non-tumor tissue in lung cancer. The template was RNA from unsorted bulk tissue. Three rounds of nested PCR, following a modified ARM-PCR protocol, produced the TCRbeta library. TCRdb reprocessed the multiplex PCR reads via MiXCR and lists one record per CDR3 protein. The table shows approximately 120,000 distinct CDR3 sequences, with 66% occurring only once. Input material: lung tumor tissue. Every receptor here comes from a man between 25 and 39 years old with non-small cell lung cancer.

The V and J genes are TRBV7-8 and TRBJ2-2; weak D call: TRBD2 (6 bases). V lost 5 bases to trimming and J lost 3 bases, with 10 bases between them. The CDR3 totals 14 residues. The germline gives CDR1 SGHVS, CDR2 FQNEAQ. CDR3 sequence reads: CASSRTTYTGELFF. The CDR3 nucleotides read TGTGCCAGCAGCCGGACTACTTACACCGGGGAGCTGTTTTTT.

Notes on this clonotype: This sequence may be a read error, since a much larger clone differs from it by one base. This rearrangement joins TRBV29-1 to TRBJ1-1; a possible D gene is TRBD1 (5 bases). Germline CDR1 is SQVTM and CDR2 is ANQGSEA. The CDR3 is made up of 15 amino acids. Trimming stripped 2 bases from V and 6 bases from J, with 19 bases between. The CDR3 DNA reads TGCAGCGTTGAACATCTATTAGCAGGGATGGCTGAAGCTTTCTTT. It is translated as CSVEHLLAGMAEAFF.